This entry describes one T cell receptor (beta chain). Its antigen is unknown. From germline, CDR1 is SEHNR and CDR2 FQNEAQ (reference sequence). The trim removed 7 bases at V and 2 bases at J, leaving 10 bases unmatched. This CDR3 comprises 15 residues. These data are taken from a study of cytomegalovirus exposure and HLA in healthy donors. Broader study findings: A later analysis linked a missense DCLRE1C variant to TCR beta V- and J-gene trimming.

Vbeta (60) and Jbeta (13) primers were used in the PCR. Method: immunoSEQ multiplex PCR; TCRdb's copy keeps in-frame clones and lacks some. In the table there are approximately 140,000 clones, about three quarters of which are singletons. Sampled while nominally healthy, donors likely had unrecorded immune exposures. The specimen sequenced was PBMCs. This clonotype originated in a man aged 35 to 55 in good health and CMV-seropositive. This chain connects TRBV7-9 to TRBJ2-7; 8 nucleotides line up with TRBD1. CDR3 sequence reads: CASTNSDRGAYEQYF. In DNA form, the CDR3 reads TGTGCCAGCACCAATTCTGACAGGGGCGCCTACGAGCAGTACTTC. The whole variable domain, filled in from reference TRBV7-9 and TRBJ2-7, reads DTGVSQNPRHKITKRGQNVTFRCDPISEHNRLYWYRQTLGQGPEFLTYFQNEAQLEKSRLLSDRFSAERPKGSFSTLEIQRTEQGDSAMYLCASTNSDRGAYEQYFGPGTRLTVT.